These 20 T cell receptor beta chains were all obtained from the same sample, sequenced in a study of immune heterogeneity within non-small cell lung tumors. Template input was genomic DNA from bulk tumor (600 ng per sample). Biopsies that were spaced far apart were taken, several per primary tumor, during surgery. Enrolled individuals presented with untreated, newly diagnosed non-small cell lung cancer and received curative surgery. TCR beta CDR3 regions came from multiplex PCR with 32 forward V and 13 reverse J primers. Each CDR3 protein gets one entry after TCRdb re-called the multiplex PCR reads with MiXCR. The data contain over 2,000 distinct CDR3 sequences, roughly a quarter of them seen just once; the ten biggest clones take up just under 20%. Input material: lung tumor tissue. The receptors shown here come from a man in his 60s with non-small cell lung cancer.

With respect to this clonotype: A much larger clone differs from this one at a single base, so this may be a read error. The chain combines TRBV30 with TRBJ1-5; no reliable D call. The germline gives CDR1 GTSNPN, CDR2 SVGIG (reference sequence). The CDR3 is 13 amino acids. CDR3 residues: CAVQTGVNQPEHF. CDR3 DNA sequence: TGTGCCGTCCAAACCGGGGTCAATCAGCCCGAGCATTTT. The full variable domain, completed using reference TRBV30 and TRBJ1-5, is SQTIHQWPATLVQPVGSPLSLECTVEGTSNPNLYWYRQAAGRGLQLLFYSVGIGQISSEVPQNLSASRPQDRQFILSSKKLLLSDSGFYLCAVQTGVNQPEHFGDGTRLSIL.

By sample fraction, this clonotype is medium-sized (0.01 to 0.1%). The chain employs TRBV7-8 and TRBJ2-2; 7 bases are shared with TRBD1. Germline V gene lookup returns CDR1 SGHVS and CDR2 FQNEAQ. V shed 1 base and J 2 bases; nucleotides not matched to a gene: 7. The CDR3 contains 17 residues. The CDR3 coding sequence is TGTGCCAGCAGCTTAGATCAAGGGGGCATTAACACCGGGGAGCTGTTTTTT. As protein: CASSLDQGGINTGELFF.

By frequency in the sample, this clonotype is medium-sized. Here the CDR3 reads CASSRSGSYYEQFF. DNA for the CDR3: TGCGCCAGCAGCCGTAGCGGGAGTTATTATGAGCAGTTCTTC. This sequence joins TRBV4-1 and TRBJ2-1; 9 bases line up with TRBD2. This CDR3 is 14 amino acids long. After removal of 4 bases from V and 8 bases from J, the junction contained 6 bases not matched to a gene. The germline gives CDR1 MGHRA, CDR2 YSYEKL.

This clonotype was recorded only once. A much larger clone lies one base from this, so it may be a read error. J is TRBJ1-5 and V is TRBV19; no reliable D call. With 6 bases removed from V and 0 bases from J, the gap between germline ends came to 6 bases. Germline-derived CDR1 and CDR2 are LNHDA and SQIVND (reference sequence). The CDR3 is 13 residues long. The CDR3 region has the DNA TGTGCCAGTAGGTCAGATAGCAATCAGCCCCAGCATTTT. It encodes CASRSDSNQPQHF.

This clonotype qualifies as medium-sized. This chain uses TRBV6-1 with TRBJ1-2; D uncertain. There are 13 residues in the CDR3. CDR1 and CDR2 from the germline V gene are MNHNS and SASEGT. V was clipped by 5 bases and J by 3 bases, with 10 bases between them. As DNA, the CDR3 is TGTGCCAGCAGTCTGTCGTGGTACTATGGCTACACCTTC. Its protein product is CASSLSWYYGYTF.

This clonotype is judged medium-sized. The V call is TRBV6-1, the J call TRBJ1-5; D perhaps matches TRBD1 (5 bases). In germline, CDR1 is MNHNS, CDR2 SASEGT. This CDR3 contains 18 residues. Trimming shortened V by 5 bases and J by 0 bases, and 20 bases separated the two germline ends. The CDR3, as DNA: TGTGCCAGCAGTTACCCCGTGGGGGACGGTGATAGCAATCAGCCCCAGCATTTT. This codes for CASSYPVGDGDSNQPQHF.

A few counts support this clonotype. This may be a read error, as it is one base from a much larger clone. This sequence joins TRBV6-1 and TRBJ2-1; 12 bases map to TRBD2. Germline lookup yields CDR1 MNHNS and CDR2 SASEGT. The CDR3 runs to 17 residues. CDR3 DNA sequence: TGTGCCAGCAGTGATCCCCGACTAGCGGGAGTGTACAATGAGCAGCTCTTC. This codes for CASSDPRLAGVYNEQLF.

This clonotype was observed once. This may come from a read error, since a much larger clone is one base off. This rearrangement joins TRBV19 to TRBJ1-5, with a weak D call TRBD1 (5 bases). The CDR3 length is 11 residues. CDR1 is LNHDA, CDR2 SQIVND, per germline (reference sequence). The CDR3 reads CAGGVNQPQNF. In DNA, the CDR3 is TGTGCGGGGGGGGTTAATCAGCCCCAGAATTTT.

Of note for this clonotype: This may come from a read error, since a much larger clone is one base off. The chain recombines TRBV14 with TRBJ1-4, with a tentative D call TRBD1 (6 bases). Looked up from germline, CDR1 is SGHDN and CDR2 is FVKESK. The CDR3 is 14 amino acids. The CDR3 spells CASSLRGINENLFF. As DNA, the CDR3 is TGTGCCAGCAGCCTCAGGGGTATCAACGAAAACCTGTTTTTT.

This clonotype has only one observation. A much larger clone lies one base from this, so it may be a read error. V gene TRBV6-2 or TRBV6-3 combines with J gene TRBJ2-1; D perhaps matches TRBD2 (5 bases). The CDR3 covers 16 residues. From germline, CDR1 is MNHEY and CDR2 SVGEGT. The DNA of the CDR3 is TGTTCCAGCAGTTACGGCCGAGGGCTAGCCGGGAATGAGCAGTTCTTC. Its translation is CSSSYGRGLAGNEQFF.

Turning to this clonotype: This may come from a read error, since a much larger clone is one base off. The chain links TRBV5-1 to TRBJ1-1; no definite D call. This CDR3 comprises 14 residues. V was clipped by 4 bases and J by 2 bases, with 12 bases between them. Germline assignment: CDR1 SGHRS and CDR2 YFSETQ. The CDR3 loop reads CASSMGKVNTEAFF. In DNA form, the CDR3 reads TGCGCCAGCAGCATGGGGAAGGTAAACACTGAAGCTTTCTTT.

This clonotype is classed as medium-sized. CDR3 residues: CASSVGTITDTQYF. DNA for the CDR3: TGTGCCAGCAGCGTTGGGACGATCACAGATACGCAGTATTTT. The chain uses TRBV9 and TRBJ2-3; D might be TRBD1 or TRBD2, each matching 5 bases. The V end lost 2 bases, the J end lost 2 bases, and 9 bases lay between the germline ends. Looked up from germline, CDR1 is SGDLS and CDR2 is YYNGEE. This CDR3 region has 14 residues.

This clonotype has just one count. The chain carries TRBV7-9 and TRBJ2-3; 8 positions agree with TRBD2. The V and J ends lost 6 bases and 5 bases, in that order; junction bases with no gene match: 16. This CDR3 comprises 17 residues. The germline CDR1 and CDR2 sequences are SEHNR and FQNEAQ (reference sequence). Here the CDR3 reads CASRGIGGAPPKDTQYF. The CDR3 DNA sequence: TGTGCCAGCAGGGGGATCGGGGGGGCCCCGCCCAAAGATACGCAGTATTTT.

By share, this clonotype ranks as medium-sized. The chain carries TRBV20-1 and TRBJ1-4; D remains ambiguous. Between the trimmed V and J ends, which lost 3 bases and 0 bases, there was a span of 2 bases. Germline-derived CDR1 and CDR2 are DFQATT and SNEGSKA (reference sequence). This CDR3 has 12 residues. The CDR3 spells CSASPTNEKLFF. The DNA of the CDR3 is TGCAGTGCTAGCCCAACTAATGAAAAACTGTTTTTT.

To note about this clonotype: A junction end diverges from the germline sequence, so it may reflect a read error. J is TRBJ1-2 and V is TRBV6-5, with TRBD1 identical over 10 bases. This CDR3 is built from 17 residues. Germline values: CDR1 MNHEY, CDR2 SVGAGI. The CDR3 region has the DNA TGTGCCAGCAGTTACACCAGGACAGGGGGACTTGGCTATGGGTACACCTTC. It is translated as CASSYTRTGGLGYGYTF.

This clonotype is judged medium-sized. This sequence joins TRBV20-1 and TRBJ2-7, with 7 bases lining up with TRBD2. This CDR3 comprises 14 residues. V dropped 2 bases and J dropped 7; count of bases not matched to a gene: 11. Germline V gene data show CDR1 as DFQATT and CDR2 as SNEGSKA (reference sequence). The CDR3 DNA reads as TGCAGTGCTAGACCCCCGGCGGGGGTGGTAGAGCAGTACTTC. It encodes CSARPPAGVVEQYF.

This clonotype ranks as medium-sized. The chain is built from TRBV28 and TRBJ1-2, with no clear D. The CDR3 runs to 13 residues. Germline CDR1 is MDHEN and CDR2 is SYDVKM. V was cut by 1 base and J by 0 bases, with 3 bases left in between. In nucleotides, the CDR3 is TGTGCCAGCAGTTTATCACCTAACTATGGCTACACCTTC. Residues: CASSLSPNYGYTF.

Within the sample, this clonotype is medium-sized. J is TRBJ1-1 and V is TRBV5-1; TRBD1 agrees at 9 bases. The CDR3 covers 16 residues. V trimming: 0 bases; J trimming: 1 base; junction bases outside the gene matches: 4. Germline V lookup: CDR1 SGHRS, CDR2 YFSETQ. CDR3 loop: CASSLGGTGRNTEAFF. Here the CDR3 DNA reads TGCGCCAGCAGCTTGGGGGGGACAGGGCGGAACACTGAAGCTTTCTTT.

This clonotype has only a few counts. The chain recombines TRBV4-1 with TRBJ2-5; D remains ambiguous. CDR3 size: 12 residues. Trimming shortened V by 4 bases and J by 4 bases, and 7 bases separated the two germline ends. Germline V CDR1 and CDR2: MGHRA, YSYEKL. CDR3 DNA sequence: TGCGCCAGCAGCCCCAACCGAGAGACCCAGTACTTC. Translated, it gives CASSPNRETQYF.

The sample holds a few counts of this clonotype. The chain carries TRBV4-1 and TRBJ1-5; no firm D call. V lost 8 bases, J lost 5 bases, and 16 bases lay in between. The germline V gene encodes CDR1 MGHRA and CDR2 YSYEKL. The CDR3 has 14 residues. The CDR3 DNA follows: TGCGCCAGCCCCCGCCCGGGAGGGTATCAGCCCCAGCATTTT. Amino acids: CASPRPGGYQPQHF.